A single sample gave rise to the 21 T cell receptor beta chains below, sequenced in a study of blood T cell repertoires in COVID-19. The assay was immunoSEQ multiplex PCR, and TCRdb's table has in-frame clones only and misses some. The sample lists 180,000 or so clones; about 90% were seen once. Sequenced sample: PBMCs or T cells enriched from blood (not recorded which). The receptors stem from a human donor with acute COVID-19. The donor label of this sample is uncertain.

The rearrangement uses TRBV5-8 and TRBJ2-2, with TRBD2 as a possible D gene (6 bases). Germline loops: CDR1 SGHTS, CDR2 YDEGEE. CDR3 length equals 17 residues. The V end was cut by 4 bases, the J end by 9 bases, with 25 bases between. The CDR3: CASSPEVVRGNRRELFF. The CDR3 nucleotides read TGTGCCAGCAGCCCGGAGGTGGTCCGGGGGAATAGGCGGGAGCTGTTTTTT. The complete variable domain, with remaining parts taken from reference TRBV5-8 and TRBJ2-2, reads EAGVTQSPTHLIKTRGQQATLRCSPISGHTSVYWYQQALGLGLQFLLWYDEGEERNRGNFPPRFSGRQFPNYSSELNVNALELEDSALYLCASSPEVVRGNRRELFFGEGSRLTVL.

CDR3 coding DNA: TGTGCCAGCAGCTTAAATGGGCCAAACACCGGGGAGCTGTTTTTT. This encodes CASSLNGPNTGELFF. The V gene is TRBV7-3, the J gene TRBJ2-2, with D unclear. Trimming cost V 1 base and J 2 bases, with 8 bases left between them. The CDR3 covers 15 residues. CDR1 is SGHTA, CDR2 FQGTGA, per germline.

This rearrangement joins TRBV12-3 or TRBV12-4 to TRBJ2-7, with 8 bases that match TRBD1. Trimming removed 6 bases from V and 6 bases from J; junction bases left unmatched: 7. This CDR3 comprises 13 residues. The CDR3 nucleotides read TGTGCCAGCAGGACGGGACAGGTTGCCGAGCAGTACTTC. This sequence encodes CASRTGQVAEQYF.

This clone was seen a handful of times. The chain recombines TRBV7-8 with TRBJ2-7, with 7 bases lining up with TRBD1. J was trimmed by 3 bases and V by 4 bases; bases with no gene match: 6. Germline V CDR1 and CDR2: SGHVS, FQNEAQ. The CDR3 totals 14 residues. The CDR3 is CASSSGRDSYEQYF. CDR3 sequence (DNA): TGTGCCAGCAGCTCTGGCCGGGACAGCTACGAGCAGTACTTC.

The gene calls are TRBV19 and TRBJ1-5; the D gene is possibly TRBD1 (6 bases). CDR3 length equals 12 residues. Germline V lookup: CDR1 LNHDA, CDR2 SQIVND (reference sequence). The V and J ends lost 11 bases and 6 bases respectively, with 14 bases between them. CDR3 DNA sequence: TGTGCCTGTCAGGGGCTCGGTCAGCCCCAGCATTTT. It specifies CACQGLGQPQHF.

The V gene is TRBV19, the J gene TRBJ2-2, with 8 bases fitting TRBD1. The V gene end was trimmed by 7 bases and the J gene end by 3 bases; junction bases not matched to a gene: 4. Germline-derived CDR1 and CDR2 are LNHDA and SQIVND (reference sequence). The CDR3 extends over 14 amino acids. CDR3: CASTLDRDTGELFF. CDR3 DNA: TGTGCCAGTACCCTGGACAGGGACACCGGGGAGCTGTTTTTT.

This clone has only one observation. CDR3 coding DNA: TGTGCCAGCACCCCCCGAACGGGGTATGGCTACACCTTC. Translated: CASTPRTGYGYTF. This chain joins TRBV12-3 or TRBV12-4 and TRBJ1-2; no clear D. The V end lost 7 bases, the J end lost 5 bases, and 14 bases lay between the germline ends. The CDR3 contains 13 residues.

The chain couples TRBV27 to TRBJ2-5; the D is unclear. CDR1 MNHEY and CDR2 SMNVEV come from the germline V gene (reference sequence). With 0 bases removed from V and 1 base from J, the gap between germline ends came to 12 bases. This CDR3 spans 16 amino acids. The CDR3 protein is CASSLSSGLLQETQYF. Written as DNA, the CDR3 is TGTGCCAGCAGTTTATCGTCCGGGTTACTCCAAGAGACCCAGTACTTC.

V is TRBV20-1 and J is TRBJ1-1; D unclear. The CDR3 has 11 amino acids. V dropped 4 bases and J dropped 4 bases, with 7 bases sitting between them. Germline V gene sequence: CDR1 DFQATT, CDR2 SNEGSKA (reference sequence). The DNA of the CDR3 is TGCAGTGCTACCCCTTTCACTGAAGCTTTCTTT. Its translation is CSATPFTEAFF.

The chain has TRBV6-1 and TRBJ2-1, with D possibly being TRBD2 (6 bases). Germline lookup yields CDR1 MNHNS and CDR2 SASEGT. The CDR3 extends over 12 amino acids. Trimming took off 3 bases at V and 9 bases at J, with 9 bases between the two ends. CDR3 in amino acids: CASSDGGLEQFF. Here the CDR3 DNA reads TGTGCCAGCAGTGACGGGGGTCTTGAGCAGTTCTTC.

This rearrangement joins TRBV7-9 to TRBJ2-1; 15 bases align to TRBD2. Germline trimming cut 2 bases from V and 7 bases from J; bases unmatched to any gene: 6. Looked up from germline, CDR1 is SEHNR and CDR2 is FQNEAQ (reference sequence). The CDR3 runs to 17 residues. CDR3 protein: CASSLQGLAGGQNEQFF. The CDR3 nucleotides read TGTGCCAGCAGCTTACAGGGACTAGCGGGGGGCCAGAATGAGCAGTTCTTC.

The V call is TRBV29-1, the J call TRBJ2-1, with 10 bases that match TRBD1. V lost 1 base, J lost 5 bases, and 5 bases stayed unmatched. Germline V gene lookup returns CDR1 SQVTM and CDR2 ANQGSEA. The CDR3 covers 15 residues. As DNA, the CDR3 is TGCAGCGTTGAAGGGGACAGGGGAAGGCACAATGAGCAGTTCTTC. Protein sequence: CSVEGDRGRHNEQFF.

The J gene is TRBJ2-3, the V gene TRBV27; 12 bases are shared with TRBD2. Germline V gives CDR1 MNHEY, CDR2 SMNVEV (reference sequence). This CDR3 region has 16 residues. Losses at the gene ends were 5 bases for V and 5 bases for J; bases not matched to a gene: 8. The CDR3 coding sequence is TGTGCCAGCAGTATGCTAGCGGGGGGGATGGGAGATACGCAGTATTTT. This translates into CASSMLAGGMGDTQYF.

This chain uses TRBV6-2 or TRBV6-3 with TRBJ1-2; 8 bases fit TRBD1. V lost 6 bases and J lost 4; bases outside the gene matches: 10. The germline V gene encodes CDR1 MNHEY and CDR2 SVGEGT. There are 15 residues in the CDR3. The CDR3 is CASSPPTGATYGYTF. In DNA form, the CDR3 reads TGTGCCAGCAGCCCCCCGACAGGGGCTACCTATGGCTACACCTTC.

The gene calls are TRBV19 and TRBJ2-1; weak D call: TRBD1 (7 bases). Germline V CDR1 and CDR2: LNHDA, SQIVND (reference sequence). The CDR3 extends over 15 amino acids. The ends were cut back, 5 bases at V and 5 bases at J, with 16 bases in the middle. The CDR3 nucleotides read TGTGCCAGTAGTCCGGGGGACAGCTTAGACAATGAGCAGTTCTTC. It specifies CASSPGDSLDNEQFF.

The chain joins TRBV5-1 to TRBJ2-3; no clear D gene. The CDR3 has 16 amino acids. V was trimmed by 4 bases and J by 0 bases, leaving 15 bases between them. Germline values: CDR1 SGHRS, CDR2 YFSETQ. In DNA form, the CDR3 reads TGCGCCAGCAGCCTGACGGAGTCCTCTAGCACAGATACGCAGTATTTT. Translating it yields CASSLTESSSTDTQYF.

The chain links TRBV19 to TRBJ1-5, with TRBD1 matching 7 bases. Germline CDR1 and CDR2: LNHDA and SQIVND (reference sequence). The CDR3 is made up of 14 amino acids. The V gene end was trimmed by 5 bases and the J gene end by 12 bases; junction bases not matched to a gene: 13. The CDR3 is CASSLQRQGWGQHF. The CDR3 DNA follows: TGTGCCAGTAGTCTACAACGACAGGGCTGGGGCCAGCATTTT.

The rearrangement links TRBV4-1 to TRBJ2-3, with D perhaps TRBD2 (7 bases). The CDR3 totals 17 residues. CDR1 and CDR2 from the germline V gene are MGHRA and YSYEKL. V lost 4 bases and J lost 0, with 17 bases in between. CDR3 in DNA: TGCGCCAGCAGCCCGAACGGGGGGCGGGGGAGCACAGATACGCAGTATTTT. Protein: CASSPNGGRGSTDTQYF.

The chain joins TRBV11-2 to TRBJ1-2, with D possibly matching TRBD1 (5 bases). The CDR3 extends over 13 amino acids. CDR1 and CDR2 from the germline V gene are SGHAT and FQNNGV. V gave up 6 bases and J gave up 2 bases, with 10 bases separating them. CDR3 coding DNA: TGTGCCAGCAGGGACAATTGGAACTATGGCTACACCTTC. This gives the protein CASRDNWNYGYTF. Combining the CDR3 with reference TRBV11-2 and TRBJ1-2 gives the whole variable domain EAGVAQSPRYKIIEKRQSVAFWCNPISGHATLYWYQQILGQGPKLLIQFQNNGVVDDSQLPKDRFSAERLKGVDSTLKIQPAKLEDSAVYLCASRDNWNYGYTFGSGTRLTVV.

The chain is built from TRBV2 and TRBJ1-2; TRBD1 is a possible D gene (5 bases). Trimming left V 1 base short and J 2 bases short, with 8 bases between. The CDR3 is 14 amino acids. Germline CDR1 SNHLY, CDR2 FYNNEI. CDR3 bases: TGTGCCAGCAGTGAAGTCGGGGGAAACTATGGCTACACCTTC. Translation gives CASSEVGGNYGYTF.

The V and J genes are TRBV7-8 and TRBJ1-3, with TRBD1 identical over 8 bases. From germline, CDR1 is SGHVS and CDR2 FQNEAQ. The CDR3 covers 16 residues. V lost 4 bases, J lost 0 bases, and 5 bases stayed unmatched. The CDR3 is CASSSTGEDSGNTIYF. In DNA, the CDR3 is TGTGCCAGCAGCTCGACAGGGGAGGACTCTGGAAACACCATATATTTT.